This paragraph covers one TCR beta chain sequence. The CDR3 has 15 residues. The ends lost 1 base at V and 4 bases at J; junction bases unmatched: 5. In germline, CDR1 is SGHTA, CDR2 FQGNSA. The authors' processing: Counts of nucleated cells, estimated from reference gene primer amplification, were obtained. Generated by immunoSEQ multiplex PCR, the TCRdb table keeps only in-frame clones and is missing some. The DNA was the basis for D and trimming; V, J and clone size are from that table. The table includes around 270,000 clones, 80% to 90% detected once. These data belong to a study of blood T cell repertoires in COVID-19. About the study: In each case, the material was cDNA or gDNA derived from T cells, B-cell-depleted T cells, or PBMCs.

This receptor was taken from a middle-aged man with acute or convalescent COVID-19. J is TRBJ2-7 and V is TRBV7-2, with 9 bases identical to TRBD2. Material for sequencing was peripheral blood. The DNA for the CDR3 is TGTGCCAGCAGCTTAGGTTTGGGACTAGCTTACGAGCAGTACTTC. It codes for CASSLGLGLAYEQYF.